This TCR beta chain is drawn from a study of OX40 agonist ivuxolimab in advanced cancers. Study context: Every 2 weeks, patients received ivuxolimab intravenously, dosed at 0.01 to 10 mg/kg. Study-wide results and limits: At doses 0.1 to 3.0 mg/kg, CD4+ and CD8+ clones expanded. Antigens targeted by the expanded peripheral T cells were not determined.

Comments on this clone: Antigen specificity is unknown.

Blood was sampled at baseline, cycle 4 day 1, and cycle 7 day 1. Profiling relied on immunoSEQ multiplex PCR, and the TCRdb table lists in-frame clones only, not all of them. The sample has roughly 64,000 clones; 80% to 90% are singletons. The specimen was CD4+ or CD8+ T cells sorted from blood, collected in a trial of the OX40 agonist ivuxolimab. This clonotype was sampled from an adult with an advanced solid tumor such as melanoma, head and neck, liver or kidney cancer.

Here the CDR3 reads CASRGGRDYGYTF. CDR3 in DNA: TGTGCCAGCCGGGGTGGAAGGGACTATGGCTACACCTTC. This sequence joins TRBV6-5 and TRBJ1-2, with D uncertain. Trimming took 8 bases from V and 3 from J, leaving 13 bases between them. The CDR3 spans 13 residues. Germline CDR1 and CDR2: MNHEY and SVGAGI.